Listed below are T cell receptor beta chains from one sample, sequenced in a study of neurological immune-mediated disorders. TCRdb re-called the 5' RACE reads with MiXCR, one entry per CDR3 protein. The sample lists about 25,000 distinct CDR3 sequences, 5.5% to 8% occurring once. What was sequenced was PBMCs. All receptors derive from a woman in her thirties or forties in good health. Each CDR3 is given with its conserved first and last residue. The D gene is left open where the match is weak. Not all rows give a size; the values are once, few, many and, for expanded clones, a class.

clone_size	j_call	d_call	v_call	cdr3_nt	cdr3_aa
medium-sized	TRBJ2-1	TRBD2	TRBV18	TGTGCCAGCTCACCACCCGGACTAGCGGGAGGGCCCGGGCAGTTCTTC	CASSPPGLAGGPGQFF
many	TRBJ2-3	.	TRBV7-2	TGTGCCAGCGCTCGAGGGCGCACGGGTACGCAGTATTTT	CASARGRTGTQYF
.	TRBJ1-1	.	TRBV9	TGTGCCAGCAGCGTAAGGTTGTACGGGAGTAACACTGAAGCTTTCTTT	CASSVRLYGSNTEAFF
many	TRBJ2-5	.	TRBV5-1	TGCGCCAGCAGCGCAGGGACCCAAGAGACCCAGTACTTC	CASSAGTQETQYF
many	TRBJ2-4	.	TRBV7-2	TGTGCCAGCAGCTTAGAAGCAGGTTTAGCCAAAAACATTCAGTACTTC	CASSLEAGLAKNIQYF
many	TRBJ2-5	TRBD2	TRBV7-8	TGTGCCAGCAGCCCCCGACGGCTAGCGGGAGTCAAAGAGACCCAGTACTTC	CASSPRRLAGVKETQYF
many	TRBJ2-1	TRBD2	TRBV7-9	TGTGCCAGCAGCTATCCTCCCGGGACTAGCGGATACAATGAGCAGTTCTTC	CASSYPPGTSGYNEQFF
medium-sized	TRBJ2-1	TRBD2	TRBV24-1	TGTGCCACCAGTGACCCGACTAGCGGGAGGGGGGATGAGCAGTTCTTC	CATSDPTSGRGDEQFF
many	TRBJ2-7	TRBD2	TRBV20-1	TGCAGTGCTAGCCCCCTCGCTAGCGGTGATACCTACGAGCAGTACTTC	CSASPLASGDTYEQYF
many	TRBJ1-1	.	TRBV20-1	TGCAGTGCCGGGGGCGGGGACCCCCCTGAAGCTTTCTTT	CSAGGGDPPEAFF
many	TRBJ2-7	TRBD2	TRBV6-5	TGTGCCAGCAGTATTCTCCCTAGCGGGAGCCACGAGCAGTACTTC	CASSILPSGSHEQYF
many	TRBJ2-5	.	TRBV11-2	TGTGCCAGCAGCTTAGATGCCGCGGGCCCGATAGAGACCCAGTACTTC	CASSLDAAGPIETQYF
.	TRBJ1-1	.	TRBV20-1	TGCAGTGCTAGGGGGTTCGGGCTCCAGAACACTGAAGCTTTCTTT	CSARGFGLQNTEAFF
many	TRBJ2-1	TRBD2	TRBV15	TGTGCCACCAGCAGGGTGGTGGGACTAGCGGGAGTCTCGGGGGATGAGCAGTTCTTC	CATSRVVGLAGVSGDEQFF
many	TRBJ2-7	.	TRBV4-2	TGTGCCAGCAGCCAAGACCGACTTAGTTACGAGCAGTACTTC	CASSQDRLSYEQYF
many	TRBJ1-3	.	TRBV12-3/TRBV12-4	TGTGCCAGCAGGGACCGGTTGGGACGCTCTGGAAACACCATATATTTT	CASRDRLGRSGNTIYF
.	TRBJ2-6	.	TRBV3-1	TGTGCCAGCAGCTATAACTCTGGGGCCAACGTCCTGACTTTC	CASSYNSGANVLTF
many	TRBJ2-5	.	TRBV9	TGTGCCAGCAGCGGGGGTGGAAGGGCTGAGACCCAGTACTTC	CASSGGGRAETQYF
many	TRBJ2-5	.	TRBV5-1	TGCGCCAGCAGCTTGGGATTGGAGGGAGAGACCCAGTACTTC	CASSLGLEGETQYF
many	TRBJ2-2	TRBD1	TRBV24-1	TGTGCCACCAGTGAACCAGGGGGAACCGGGGAGCTGTTTTTT	CATSEPGGTGELFF
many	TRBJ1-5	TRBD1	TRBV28	TGTGCCAGCAGTTTATCGAAACAGGGGTGGTACCAGCCCCAGCATTTT	CASSLSKQGWYQPQHF
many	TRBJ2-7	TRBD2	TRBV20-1	TGCAGTGCTGGACCGGGACTAGCGGGAGGCTACGAGCAGTACTTC	CSAGPGLAGGYEQYF
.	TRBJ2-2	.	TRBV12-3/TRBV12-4	TGTGCCAGCAGTCCGCCGGTGGTGGCCGGGGAGCTGTTTTTT	CASSPPVVAGELFF
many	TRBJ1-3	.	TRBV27	TGTGCCAGCAGTTTGGGACGGACCCCAGGAAACACCATATATTTT	CASSLGRTPGNTIYF
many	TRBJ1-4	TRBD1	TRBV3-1	TGTGCCAGCAGCCAAACTGGACAGGGTAATGAAAAACTGTTTTTT	CASSQTGQGNEKLFF
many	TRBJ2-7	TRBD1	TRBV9	TGTGCCAGCGGGACAGGTATTTACGAGCAGTACTTC	CASGTGIYEQYF
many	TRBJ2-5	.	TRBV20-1	TGCAGTGCTAGAGACCCCCTGAGGGTAGAGACCCAGTACTTC	CSARDPLRVETQYF
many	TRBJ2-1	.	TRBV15	TGTGCCACCAGCAGAGTAGATGAGCAGTTCTTC	CATSRVDEQFF
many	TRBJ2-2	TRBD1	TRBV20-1	TGCAGTCCCGGGAGGGACAGGGGTTCTGGGGAGCTGTTTTTT	CSPGRDRGSGELFF
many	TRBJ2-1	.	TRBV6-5	TGTGCCAGCAGTCAGCTAGGGGGAGGTTTGAATGAGCAGTTCTTC	CASSQLGGGLNEQFF
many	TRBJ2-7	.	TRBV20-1	TGCAGTGCTAGAAGCGGCAACTCCTACGAGCAGTACTTC	CSARSGNSYEQYF
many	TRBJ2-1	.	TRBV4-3	TGCGCCAGCAGCCAAGATTGGGCTCTCCTCTCTGAGCAGTTCTTC	CASSQDWALLSEQFF
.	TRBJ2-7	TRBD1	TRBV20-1	TGCAGTGCTACTAACCTCCGGGACAGTTCCTACGAGCAGTACTTC	CSATNLRDSSYEQYF
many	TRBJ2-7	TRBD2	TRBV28	TGTGCCAGCAGTCCCGGGACTAGCGTCTCCTACGAGCAGTACTTC	CASSPGTSVSYEQYF
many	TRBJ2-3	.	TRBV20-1	TGCAGTGCTAGAGAGAAGGGGATCAAGAGCACAGATACGCAGTATTTT	CSAREKGIKSTDTQYF
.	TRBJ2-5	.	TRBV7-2	TGTGCCAGCAGCGTCACCGGGAGCGTGGGGGAGACCCAGTACTTC	CASSVTGSVGETQYF
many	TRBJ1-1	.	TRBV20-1	TGCAGTGCTAGAGATAACGGCCTGGCGAACACTGAAGCTTTCTTT	CSARDNGLANTEAFF
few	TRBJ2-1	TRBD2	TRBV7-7	TGTGCTAGCAGCTTAAGGACTAGCGGGACATCTGAGCAGTTCTTC	CASSLRTSGTSEQFF
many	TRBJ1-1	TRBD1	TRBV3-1	TGTGCCAGCAGCCCAACAGGGGTCTCGGGAACTGAAGCTTTCTTT	CASSPTGVSGTEAFF
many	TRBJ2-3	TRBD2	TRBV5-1	TGCGCCAGCAGAATTGGGCCAGCGGGGTCCACAGATACGCAGTATTTT	CASRIGPAGSTDTQYF
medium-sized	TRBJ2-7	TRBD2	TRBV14	TGTGCCAGCAGCCAAGCTAGCGGGAGTAGTTACGAGCAGTACTTC	CASSQASGSSYEQYF
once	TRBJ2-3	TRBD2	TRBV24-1	TGTGCCACCAGTGACGCCCAAGCGGGAGTCACAGATACGCAGTATTTT	CATSDAQAGVTDTQYF